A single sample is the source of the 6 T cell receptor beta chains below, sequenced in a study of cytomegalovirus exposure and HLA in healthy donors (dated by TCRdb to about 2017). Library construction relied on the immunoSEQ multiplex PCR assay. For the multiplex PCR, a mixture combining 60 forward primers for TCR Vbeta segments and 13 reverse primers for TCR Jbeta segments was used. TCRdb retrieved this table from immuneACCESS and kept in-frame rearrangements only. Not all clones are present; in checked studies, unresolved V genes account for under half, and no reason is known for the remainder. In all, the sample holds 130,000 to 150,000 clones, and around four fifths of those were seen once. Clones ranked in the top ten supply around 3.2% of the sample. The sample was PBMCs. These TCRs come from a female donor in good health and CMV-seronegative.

The CDR3 bases are TGCGCCAGCAGCCGGGGGGGGACAGGTTGGGGCTTTGGTGGCTACACCTTC. Its translation: CASSRGGTGWGFGGYTF. The rearrangement joins TRBV4-3 to TRBJ1-2, with 8 bases lining up with TRBD1. The CDR3 loop spans 17 amino acids. V lost 4 bases to trimming and J lost 7 bases; unmatched junction nucleotides: 17. The V gene's germline CDR1 is LGHNA and CDR2 YSLEER.

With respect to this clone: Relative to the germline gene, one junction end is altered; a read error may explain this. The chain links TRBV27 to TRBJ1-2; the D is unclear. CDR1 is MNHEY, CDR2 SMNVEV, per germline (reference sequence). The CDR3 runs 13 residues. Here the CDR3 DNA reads TGTGCCAGCAGTTTATCGGCGGGGAATGGCTACCCCTTC. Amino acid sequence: CASSLSAGNGYPF.

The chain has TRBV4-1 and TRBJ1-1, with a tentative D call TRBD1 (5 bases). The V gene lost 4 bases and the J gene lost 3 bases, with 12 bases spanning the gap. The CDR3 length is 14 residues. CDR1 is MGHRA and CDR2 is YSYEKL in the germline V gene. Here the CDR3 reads CASSPRIGDTEAFF. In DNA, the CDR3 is TGCGCCAGCAGCCCAAGAATAGGGGACACTGAAGCTTTCTTT.

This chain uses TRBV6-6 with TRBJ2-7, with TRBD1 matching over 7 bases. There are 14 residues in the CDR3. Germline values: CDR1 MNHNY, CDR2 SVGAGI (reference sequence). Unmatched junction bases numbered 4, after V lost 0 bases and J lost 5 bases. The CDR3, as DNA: TGTGCCAGCAGTTACTCCCGGGACAGCCACGAGCAGTACTTC. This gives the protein CASSYSRDSHEQYF.

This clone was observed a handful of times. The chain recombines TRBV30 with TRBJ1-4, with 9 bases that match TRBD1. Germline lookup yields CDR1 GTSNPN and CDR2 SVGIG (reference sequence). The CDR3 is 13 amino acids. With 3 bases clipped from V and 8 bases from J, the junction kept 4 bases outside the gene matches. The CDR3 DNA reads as TGTGCCTGGAGGACAGGGGGTGGCGAAAAACTGTTTTTT. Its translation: CAWRTGGGEKLFF. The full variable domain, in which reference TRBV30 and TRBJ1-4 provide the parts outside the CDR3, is SQTIHQWPATLVQPVGSPLSLECTVEGTSNPNLYWYRQAAGRGLQLLFYSVGIGQISSEVPQNLSASRPQDRQFILSSKKLLLSDSGFYLCAWRTGGGEKLFFGSGTQLSVL.

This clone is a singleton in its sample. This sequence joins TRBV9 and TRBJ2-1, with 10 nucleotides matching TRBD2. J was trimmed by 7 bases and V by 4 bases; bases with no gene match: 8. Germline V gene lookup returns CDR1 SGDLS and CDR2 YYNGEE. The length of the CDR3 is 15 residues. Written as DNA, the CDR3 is TGTGCCAGCAGCTTCAGCGGGAGGGCCGGGAATGAGCAGTTCTTC. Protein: CASSFSGRAGNEQFF.